Below are 14 T cell receptor beta chains sequenced from a single sample in a study of blood T cell repertoires in COVID-19. Some clones are missing from TCRdb's copy, which holds only in-frame ones; the method was immunoSEQ multiplex PCR. The repertoire consists of approximately 27,000 clones, with about 86% occurring once and the leading ten covering roughly 15%. The specimen was peripheral blood. Every receptor here comes from a man in his 70s with acute or convalescent COVID-19.

This rearrangement joins TRBV11-2 to TRBJ1-2; no firm D call. Germline CDR1 and CDR2: SGHAT and FQNNGV. V gave up 1 base and J gave up 5 bases, with 8 bases separating them. This CDR3 contains 13 residues. In DNA form, the CDR3 reads TGTGCCAGCAGCTTAGCGGGATTTTATGGCTACACCTTC. This sequence encodes CASSLAGFYGYTF.

The chain joins TRBV6-5 to TRBJ1-2, with TRBD1 matching over 7 bases. With V trimmed by 0 bases and J by 2 bases, 0 bases remained unmatched. Per germline, CDR1 MNHEY and CDR2 SVGAGI. CDR3 length: 14 amino acids. The CDR3 here is CASSYSTGNYGYTF. CDR3 nucleotides: TGTGCCAGCAGTTACTCGACAGGGAACTATGGCTACACCTTC.

The chain employs TRBV5-1 and TRBJ1-1; 9 bases match TRBD1. Germline CDR1 is SGHRS and CDR2 is YFSETQ. V trimming: 0 bases; J trimming: 0 bases; junction bases outside the gene matches: 9. There are 18 residues in the CDR3. CDR3 DNA: TGCGCCAGCAGCTTGGAAGGGACAGGGAGAAATATGAACACTGAAGCTTTCTTT. It specifies CASSLEGTGRNMNTEAFF.

The chain recombines TRBV14 with TRBJ2-5, with TRBD1 as a possible D gene (6 bases). V was shortened by 0 bases and J by 1 base, with 9 bases between the two germline ends. CDR1 is SGHDN and CDR2 is FVKESK in the germline V gene. The CDR3 is 15 residues long. The CDR3 loop is CASSQEDRLQETQYF. As DNA, the CDR3 is TGTGCCAGCAGCCAAGAAGACAGGCTCCAAGAGACCCAGTACTTC.

The chain couples TRBV5-4 to TRBJ1-2; the D gene is possibly TRBD1 (6 bases). The CDR3 sequence is 14 residues long. The ends were cut back, 0 bases at V and 3 bases at J, with 9 bases in the middle. Looked up from germline, CDR1 is SGHNT and CDR2 is YYREEE (reference sequence). CDR3 in DNA: TGTGCCAGCAGCTTGGCAGGGGTGGACTATGGCTACACCTTC. Translation gives CASSLAGVDYGYTF.

The chain links TRBV2 to TRBJ1-1; perhaps TRBD1 as D (6 bases). CDR1 and CDR2 (germline): SNHLY, FYNNEI. V was cut by 10 bases and J by 0 bases, with 15 bases left in between. The CDR3 totals 14 residues. DNA for the CDR3: TGTGCCACCCAGCCCGACAGGATGAACACTGAAGCTTTCTTT. Encoded protein: CATQPDRMNTEAFF.

The genes are TRBV2 and TRBJ2-2; TRBD2 matches at 11 bases. CDR3 size: 16 residues. V trimming: 4 bases; J trimming: 7 bases; junction bases outside the gene matches: 8. Germline lookup yields CDR1 SNHLY and CDR2 FYNNEI. The chain's CDR3 is CASSVGLAGGSGELFF. Here the CDR3 DNA reads TGTGCCAGCAGTGTAGGGCTAGCGGGAGGTAGCGGGGAGCTGTTTTTT.

The V call is TRBV5-6, the J call TRBJ1-2; D is unclear. Trimming took 4 bases from V and 12 from J, leaving 22 bases between them. This CDR3 is 14 amino acids long. Germline V gene data show CDR1 as SGHDT and CDR2 as YYEEEE. Here the CDR3 DNA reads TGTGCCAGCAGCCGGGGAGGCGGCCGGGGATTGGACACCTTC. Its translation: CASSRGGGRGLDTF. The variable domain in full, completed from reference TRBV5-6 and TRBJ1-2, reads DAGVTQSPTHLIKTRGQQVTLRCSPKSGHDTVSWYQQALGQGPQFIFQYYEEEERQRGNFPDRFSGHQFPNYSSELNVNALLLGDSALYLCASSRGGGRGLDTFGSGTRLTVV.

The chain uses TRBV5-1 and TRBJ2-7; weak D call: TRBD1 (7 bases). This CDR3 comprises 14 residues. Germline assignment: CDR1 SGHRS and CDR2 YFSETQ. V shed 0 bases and J shed 4 bases, with 11 bases lying between them. CDR3 nucleotides: TGCGCCAGCAGCTTGGAAGCAGGGGGGTACGAGCAGTACTTC. Translated, it gives CASSLEAGGYEQYF.

The chain combines TRBV14 with TRBJ1-5; 7 nucleotides line up with TRBD1. CDR3 length: 15 residues. V trimming: 4 bases; J trimming: 3 bases; junction bases outside the gene matches: 6. Germline CDR1 SGHDN, CDR2 FVKESK. CDR3 sequence (DNA): TGTGCCAGCAGCCGGGACAGCCCGTTCAATCAGCCCCAGCATTTT. This translates into CASSRDSPFNQPQHF.

The chain combines TRBV5-1 with TRBJ2-1; D might be TRBD2 (5 bases). The V and J ends lost 0 bases and 1 base respectively, with 14 bases between them. Germline V gives CDR1 SGHRS, CDR2 YFSETQ. This CDR3 is built from 17 residues. The CDR3 reads CASSLDGGRGSYNEQFF. In nucleotides, the CDR3 is TGCGCCAGCAGCTTGGATGGCGGTCGGGGTTCCTACAATGAGCAGTTCTTC.

J is TRBJ2-1 and V is TRBV5-8; D gene uncertain. V was trimmed by 2 bases and J by 6 bases, leaving 15 bases between them. The CDR3 totals 15 residues. The germline CDR1 and CDR2 sequences are SGHTS and YDEGEE. The CDR3 loop is CASSFSLGYSNEQFF. CDR3 sequence (DNA): TGTGCCAGCAGCTTCTCGCTCGGATACAGCAATGAGCAGTTCTTC.

The chain combines TRBV4-1 with TRBJ1-2; 10 bases are shared with TRBD1. This CDR3 is 14 amino acids long. CDR1 is MGHRA and CDR2 is YSYEKL in the germline V gene. V lost 3 bases and J lost 5; bases outside the gene matches: 3. The CDR3 region is CASSQGDRGYGYTF. The CDR3, as DNA: TGCGCCAGCAGCCAGGGGGACAGGGGTTATGGCTACACCTTC.

Turning to this clone: A read error may account for a junction end that differs from germline. V and J are TRBV5-6 and TRBJ1-5, with TRBD1 matching over 9 bases. The length of the CDR3 is 14 residues. CDR1 and CDR2 (germline): SGHDT, YYEEEE. This chain's CDR3 is CASTLGQGGQPQHF. The CDR3, as DNA: TGTGCCAGCACCTTGGGACAGGGAGGTCAGCCCCAGCATTTT.